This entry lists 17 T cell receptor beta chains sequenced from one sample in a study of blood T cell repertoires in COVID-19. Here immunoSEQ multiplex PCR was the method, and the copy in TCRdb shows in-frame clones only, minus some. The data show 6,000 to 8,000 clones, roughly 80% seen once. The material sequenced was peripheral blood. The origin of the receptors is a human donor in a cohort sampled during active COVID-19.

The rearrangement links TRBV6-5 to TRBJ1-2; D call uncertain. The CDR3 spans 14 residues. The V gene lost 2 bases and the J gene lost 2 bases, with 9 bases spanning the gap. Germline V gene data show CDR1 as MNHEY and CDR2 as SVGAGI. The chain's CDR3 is CASSYVAANYGYTF. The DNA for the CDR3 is TGTGCCAGCAGTTACGTTGCTGCGAACTATGGCTACACCTTC.

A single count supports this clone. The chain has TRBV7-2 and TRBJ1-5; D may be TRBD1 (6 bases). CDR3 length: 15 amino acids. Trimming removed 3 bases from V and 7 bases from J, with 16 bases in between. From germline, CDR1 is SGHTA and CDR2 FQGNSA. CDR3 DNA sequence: TGTGCCAGCAGCTTCGGAGTGGGACATACCCAGCCCCAGCATTTT. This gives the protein CASSFGVGHTQPQHF.

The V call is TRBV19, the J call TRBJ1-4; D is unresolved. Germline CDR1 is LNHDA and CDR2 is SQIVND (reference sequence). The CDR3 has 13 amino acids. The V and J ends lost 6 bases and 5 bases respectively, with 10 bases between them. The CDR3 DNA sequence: TGTGCCAGTAGAGTGAGGTCCAATGAAAAACTGTTTTTT. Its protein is CASRVRSNEKLFF.

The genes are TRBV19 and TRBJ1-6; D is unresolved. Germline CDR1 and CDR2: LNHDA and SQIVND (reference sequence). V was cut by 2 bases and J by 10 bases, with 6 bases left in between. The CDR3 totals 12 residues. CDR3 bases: TGTGCCAGTAGTATATCGTCCTCACCCCTCCACTTT. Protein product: CASSISSSPLHF.

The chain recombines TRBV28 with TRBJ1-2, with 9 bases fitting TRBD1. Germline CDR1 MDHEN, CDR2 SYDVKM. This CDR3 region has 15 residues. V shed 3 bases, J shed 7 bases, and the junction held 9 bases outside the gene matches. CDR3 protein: CASSFLDRGISGYTF. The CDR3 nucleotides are TGTGCCAGCAGTTTTCTGGACAGGGGTATCTCTGGCTACACCTTC.

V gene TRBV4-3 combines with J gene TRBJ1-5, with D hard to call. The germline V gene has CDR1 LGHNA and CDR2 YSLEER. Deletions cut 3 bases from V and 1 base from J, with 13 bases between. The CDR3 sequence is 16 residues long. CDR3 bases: TGCGCCAGCAGCCAGTACTGGGCCGAAAGCAATCAGCCCCAGCATTTT. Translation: CASSQYWAESNQPQHF.

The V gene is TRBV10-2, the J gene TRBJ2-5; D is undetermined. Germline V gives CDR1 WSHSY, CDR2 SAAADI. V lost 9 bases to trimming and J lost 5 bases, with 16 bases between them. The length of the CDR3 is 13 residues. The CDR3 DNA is TGCGCCAGGGCGGCTAGTCGATCCGAGACCCAGTACTTC. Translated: CARAASRSETQYF.

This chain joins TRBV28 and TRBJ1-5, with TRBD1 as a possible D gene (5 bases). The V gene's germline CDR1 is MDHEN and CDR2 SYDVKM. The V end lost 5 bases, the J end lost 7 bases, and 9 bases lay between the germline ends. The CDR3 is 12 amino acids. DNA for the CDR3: TGTGCCAGCAGTACCCAGGGACAGCCCCAGCATTTT. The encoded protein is CASSTQGQPQHF. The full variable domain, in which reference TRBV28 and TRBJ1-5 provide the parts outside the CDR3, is DVKVTQSSRYLVKRTGEKVFLECVQDMDHENMFWYRQDPGLGLRLIYFSYDVKMKEKGDIPEGYSVSREKKERFSLILESASTNQTSMYLCASSTQGQPQHFGDGTRLSIL.

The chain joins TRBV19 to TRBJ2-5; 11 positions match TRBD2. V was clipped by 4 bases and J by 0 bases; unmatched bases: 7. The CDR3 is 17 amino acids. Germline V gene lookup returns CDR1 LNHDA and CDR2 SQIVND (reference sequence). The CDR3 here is CASSTFLGLADQETQYF. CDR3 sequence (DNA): TGTGCCAGTAGTACTTTTTTGGGACTAGCGGACCAAGAGACCCAGTACTTC.

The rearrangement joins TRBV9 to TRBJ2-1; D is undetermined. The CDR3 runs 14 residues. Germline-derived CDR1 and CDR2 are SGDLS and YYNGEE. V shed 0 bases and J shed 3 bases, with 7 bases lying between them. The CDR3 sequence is CASSVAFLYNEQFF. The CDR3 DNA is TGTGCCAGCAGCGTAGCCTTTCTCTACAATGAGCAGTTCTTC.

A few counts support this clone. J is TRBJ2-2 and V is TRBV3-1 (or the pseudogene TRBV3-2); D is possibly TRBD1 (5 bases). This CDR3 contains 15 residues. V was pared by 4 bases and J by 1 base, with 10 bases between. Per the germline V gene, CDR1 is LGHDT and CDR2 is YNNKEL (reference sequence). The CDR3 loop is CASSLNTGNTGELFF. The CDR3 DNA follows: TGTGCCAGCAGCCTAAATACAGGGAACACCGGGGAGCTGTTTTTT.

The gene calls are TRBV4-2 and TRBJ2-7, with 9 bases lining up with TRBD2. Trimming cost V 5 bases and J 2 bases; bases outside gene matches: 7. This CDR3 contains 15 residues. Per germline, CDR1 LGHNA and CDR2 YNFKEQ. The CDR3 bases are TGTGCCAGCAGCGTAGAGGGCGGGGGGGCCTACGAGCAGTACTTC. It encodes CASSVEGGGAYEQYF.

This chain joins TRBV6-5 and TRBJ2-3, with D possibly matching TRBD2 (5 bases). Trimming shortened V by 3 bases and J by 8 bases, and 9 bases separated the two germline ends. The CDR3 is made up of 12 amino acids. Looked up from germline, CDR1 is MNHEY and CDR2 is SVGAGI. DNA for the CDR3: TGTGCCAGCAGTTATCTAGGGAGTACGCAGTATTTT. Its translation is CASSYLGSTQYF.

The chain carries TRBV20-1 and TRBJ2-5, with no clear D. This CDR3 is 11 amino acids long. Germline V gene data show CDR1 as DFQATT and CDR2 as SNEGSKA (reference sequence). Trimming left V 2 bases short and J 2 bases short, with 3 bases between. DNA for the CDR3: TGCAGTGCTAGACTACAAGAGACCCAGTACTTC. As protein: CSARLQETQYF.

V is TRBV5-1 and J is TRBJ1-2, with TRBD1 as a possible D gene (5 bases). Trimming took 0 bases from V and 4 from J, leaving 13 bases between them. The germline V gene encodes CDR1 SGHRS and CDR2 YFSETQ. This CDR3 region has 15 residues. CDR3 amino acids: CASSLEASDIYGYTF. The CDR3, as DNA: TGCGCCAGCAGCTTGGAAGCCTCGGACATCTATGGCTACACCTTC. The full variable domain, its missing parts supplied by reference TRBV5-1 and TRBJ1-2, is KAGVTQTPRYLIKTRGQQVTLSCSPISGHRSVSWYQQTPGQGLQFLFEYFSETQRNKGNFPGRFSGRQFSNSRSEMNVSTLELGDSALYLCASSLEASDIYGYTFGSGTRLTVV.

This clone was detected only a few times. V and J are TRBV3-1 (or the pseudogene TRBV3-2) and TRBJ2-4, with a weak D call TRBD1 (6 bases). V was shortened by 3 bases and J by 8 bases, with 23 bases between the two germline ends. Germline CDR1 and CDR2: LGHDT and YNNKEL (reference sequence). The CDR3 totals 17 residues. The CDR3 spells CASSHGVQGVPRDIQYF. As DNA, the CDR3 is TGTGCCAGCAGCCACGGGGTACAGGGAGTCCCCCGGGACATTCAGTACTTC.

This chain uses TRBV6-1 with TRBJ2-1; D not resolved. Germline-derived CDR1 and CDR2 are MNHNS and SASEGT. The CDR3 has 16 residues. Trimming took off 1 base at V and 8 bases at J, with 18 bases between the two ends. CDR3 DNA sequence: TGTGCCAGCAGTGAAGAAACGTGGCAGCGTAAACATGAGCAGTTCTTC. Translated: CASSEETWQRKHEQFF.